This entry describes one T cell receptor (beta chain). These data belong to a study of blood T cells in healthy people across ages. This CDR3 spans 14 amino acids. The germline CDR1 and CDR2 sequences are SGHNT and YYREEE (reference sequence). The V end was cut by 6 bases, the J end by 5 bases, with 17 bases between. Alongside a J-beta primer mix, a sample-barcoded 5' primer served in a second PCR lasting roughly 6 to 12 cycles. One entry per CDR3 protein, called by TCRdb with MiXCR from the 5' RACE reads. The sample includes about 560,000 distinct CDR3 sequences, roughly a quarter of them seen just once. The same specimen was also included in a second study, on T cells of mothers and their children.

The sequenced material came from blood. The source of this sequence is a boy aged 2 to 10 in good health. The chain joins TRBV5-4 to TRBJ2-5; the D gene could be TRBD1 or TRBD2 (5 bases each). CDR3 nucleotides: TGTGCCAGCACCACATGGGGCAGGGACGAGACCCAGTACTTC. This encodes CASTTWGRDETQYF.